Listed here are 3 T cell receptor beta chains from one sample, sequenced in a study of CD4 and CD8 cells across lung adenocarcinoma regions. Each CDR3 protein gets one entry after TCRdb re-called the PCR reads with MiXCR. The sample records around 20,000 distinct CDR3 sequences, 50% being singletons. Sequenced: CD8+ T cells from the margin of a lung tumor. These receptors all come from a male donor with lung adenocarcinoma. The CD4 and CD8 labels of this study may be unreliable.

In this sample, this clonotype turned up a few times. The gene calls are TRBV11-2 and TRBJ2-1; 10 bases match TRBD2. TRBJ2-7 explains the end of the DNA better; the J call may be wrong. The CDR3 length is 14 residues. Per germline, CDR1 SGHAT and CDR2 FQNNGV. CDR3 in amino acids: CASRGTSEPYEQYF. The DNA for the CDR3 is TGTGCCAGCCGAGGGACTAGCGAGCCCTACGAGCAGTACTTC.

This clonotype has more than one count but fewer than ten. J is TRBJ1-1 and V is TRBV6-1; no firm D call. Per germline, CDR1 MNHNS and CDR2 SASEGT. The ends were cut back, 2 bases at V and 1 base at J, with 11 bases in the middle. The CDR3 extends over 15 amino acids. The CDR3 spells CASSEQRSPNTEAFF. The CDR3, as DNA: TGTGCCAGCAGTGAACAGAGGTCTCCGAACACTGAAGCTTTCTTT.

This chain links TRBV6-1 with TRBJ2-3; possible D gene TRBD1, 5 bases. The J call may be incorrect, as the DNA end agrees better with TRBJ2-7. CDR1 MNHNS and CDR2 SASEGT come from the germline V gene. The CDR3 contains 17 residues. CDR3 DNA sequence: TGTGCCAGCAGGCGCGGCATGGGGCTGAGTGCCAAAAACATGCAGTACTTC. Amino acid sequence: CASRRGMGLSAKNMQYF.